The 30 T cell receptor beta chains given below trace back to one sample, sequenced in a study of OX40 agonist ivuxolimab in advanced cancers. Clones were read by immunoSEQ multiplex PCR, and TCRdb kept only the in-frame ones, dropping some. Of about 80,000 clones listed, over 85% are singletons. The sample was CD4+ or CD8+ T cells sorted from blood, taken in a trial of the OX40 agonist ivuxolimab. The receptors here all came from an adult with an advanced solid tumor such as melanoma, head and neck, liver or kidney cancer.

CDR3 amino acids: CAWSGQHGEAFF. CDR3 bases: TGTGCCTGGAGTGGACAACACGGTGAAGCTTTCTTT. This chain uses TRBV30 with TRBJ1-1; no reliable D call. Between the trimmed V and J ends, which lost 1 base and 7 bases, there was a span of 10 bases. The CDR3 is made up of 12 amino acids. Germline values: CDR1 GTSNPN, CDR2 SVGIG (reference sequence).

Only one count was recorded for this clone. This chain joins TRBV4-2 and TRBJ2-7; D may correspond to TRBD1 or TRBD2 (6 bases each). The CDR3 runs to 22 residues. Trimming shortened V by 1 base and J by 3 bases, and 34 bases separated the two germline ends. Germline lookup yields CDR1 LGHNA and CDR2 YNFKEQ. Here the CDR3 reads CASSQGDNVGGPLQNVHYEQYF. CDR3 DNA: TGTGCCAGCAGCCAAGGTGACAATGTAGGGGGGCCCCTTCAGAACGTCCACTACGAGCAGTACTTC.

The V call is TRBV10-2, the J call TRBJ2-1; 8 nucleotides line up with TRBD1. Germline CDR1 WSHSY, CDR2 SAAADI. V shed 7 bases and J 7 bases; nucleotides not matched to a gene: 6. This CDR3 spans 13 amino acids. The DNA for the CDR3 is TGCGCCAGCATTCTAAACAGGGGGAATGAGCAGTTCTTC. Its translation is CASILNRGNEQFF.

The chain couples TRBV18 to TRBJ2-2, with D unclear. CDR1 is KGHSH, CDR2 LQKENI, per germline. This CDR3 contains 15 residues. V shed 2 bases and J shed 2 bases, with 9 bases lying between them. The DNA for the CDR3 is TGTGCCAGCTCACCAAGAGTCATCAACACCGGGGAGCTGTTTTTT. Translation gives CASSPRVINTGELFF. The entire variable domain, with the rest obtained from reference TRBV18 and TRBJ2-2, is as follows: NAGVMQNPRHLVRRRGQEARLRCSPMKGHSHVYWYRQLPEEGLKFMVYLQKENIIDESGMPKERFSAEFPKEGPSILRIQQVVRGDSAAYFCASSPRVINTGELFFGEGSRLTVL.

The CDR3 nucleotides are TGTGCCACCAGCAGTCTTAGCTCCTACAATGAGCAGTTCTTC. Translating gives CATSSLSSYNEQFF. The J gene is TRBJ2-1, the V gene TRBV15; D gene uncertain. The germline gives CDR1 LNHNV, CDR2 YYDKDF (reference sequence). Trimming stripped 3 bases from V and 0 bases from J, with 6 bases between. This CDR3 is built from 14 residues.

This clone showed up just once. The chain recombines TRBV5-1 with TRBJ2-1; D is unresolved. Per the germline V gene, CDR1 is SGHRS and CDR2 is YFSETQ. The ends were cut back, 1 base at V and 11 bases at J, with 13 bases in the middle. CDR3 length: 13 residues. The CDR3 loop is CASSLKLSGKQFF. In DNA, the CDR3 is TGCGCCAGCAGCTTGAAGTTATCCGGAAAGCAGTTCTTC. Filled out from reference TRBV5-1 and TRBJ2-1, the complete variable domain reads KAGVTQTPRYLIKTRGQQVTLSCSPISGHRSVSWYQQTPGQGLQFLFEYFSETQRNKGNFPGRFSGRQFSNSRSEMNVSTLELGDSALYLCASSLKLSGKQFFGPGTRLTVL.

The chain recombines TRBV11-2 with TRBJ2-7; the match to TRBD2 covers 7 bases. Germline assignment: CDR1 SGHAT and CDR2 FQNNGV. After removal of 2 bases from V and 4 bases from J, the junction contained 5 bases not matched to a gene. This CDR3 is built from 14 residues. In nucleotides, the CDR3 is TGTGCCAGCAGCTTAAGGTGGGGAGGGTACGAGCAGTACTTC. Protein sequence: CASSLRWGGYEQYF.

This chain joins TRBV28 and TRBJ2-5; D is undetermined. Looked up from germline, CDR1 is MDHEN and CDR2 is SYDVKM. This CDR3 has 13 amino acids. V was pared by 3 bases and J by 0 bases, with 5 bases between. As DNA, the CDR3 is TGTGCCAGCAGTTTTACAAACCAAGAGACCCAGTACTTC. Translation gives CASSFTNQETQYF.

This rearrangement joins TRBV6-1 to TRBJ1-4; D call uncertain. Trimming removed 2 bases from V and 4 bases from J, with 8 bases in between. The germline V gene encodes CDR1 MNHNS and CDR2 SASEGT. This CDR3 is 14 amino acids long. The CDR3 bases are TGTGCCAGCAGTGAATGGCAGCTTAATGAAAAACTGTTTTTT. Its protein is CASSEWQLNEKLFF.

The V gene is TRBV27, the J gene TRBJ1-2, with 7 positions matching TRBD1. V was pared by 5 bases and J by 5 bases, with 5 bases of the junction left unmatched. Looked up from germline, CDR1 is MNHEY and CDR2 is SMNVEV (reference sequence). The CDR3 covers 13 residues. CDR3 loop: CASSQTGQYGYTF. The CDR3 DNA reads as TGTGCCAGCAGTCAGACAGGGCAATATGGCTACACCTTC.

This chain joins TRBV19 and TRBJ1-5; D perhaps matches TRBD1 (6 bases). The V and J ends lost 6 bases and 7 bases respectively, with 16 bases between them. The CDR3 runs 14 residues. CDR1 is LNHDA, CDR2 SQIVND, per germline (reference sequence). This CDR3 is CASRSGRGGQPQHF. In DNA, the CDR3 is TGTGCCAGTAGATCAGGCAGGGGAGGGCAGCCCCAGCATTTT. Looking up the rest from reference TRBV19 and TRBJ1-5 gives the full variable domain: DGGITQSPKYLFRKEGQNVTLSCEQNLNHDAMYWYRQDPGQGLRLIYYSQIVNDFQKGDIAEGYSVSREKKESFPLTVTSAQKNPTAFYLCASRSGRGGQPQHFGDGTRLSIL.

The V and J genes are TRBV27 and TRBJ2-2; TRBD2 aligns across 8 bases. CDR1 and CDR2 (germline): MNHEY, SMNVEV (reference sequence). This CDR3 is 16 amino acids long. V dropped 3 bases and J dropped 3; count of bases not matched to a gene: 6. The CDR3 sequence is CASSFPRAGDTGELFF. The CDR3 DNA reads TGTGCCAGCAGTTTCCCGCGAGCGGGAGACACCGGGGAGCTGTTTTTT.

This chain links TRBV9 with TRBJ2-3, with D perhaps TRBD2 (6 bases). This CDR3 is built from 15 residues. V lost 1 base, J lost 1 base, and 10 bases lay in between. CDR1 is SGDLS and CDR2 is YYNGEE in the germline V gene. In DNA form, the CDR3 reads TGTGCCAGCAGCGTAATTGGGGAGGGCACAGATACGCAGTATTTT. Protein sequence: CASSVIGEGTDTQYF.

This chain connects TRBV27 to TRBJ1-5, with 9 bases identical to TRBD1. The CDR3 runs 17 residues. Germline V gene lookup returns CDR1 MNHEY and CDR2 SMNVEV (reference sequence). V shed 4 bases and J 3 bases; nucleotides not matched to a gene: 10. Written as DNA, the CDR3 is TGTGCCAGCAGTTCCGGACAGGGGAGCCCCACCAATCAGCCCCAGCATTTT. It codes for CASSSGQGSPTNQPQHF.

This chain links TRBV19 with TRBJ1-1; D possibly corresponds to TRBD1 (6 bases). The length of the CDR3 is 15 residues. The V gene lost 2 bases and the J gene lost 5 bases, with 15 bases spanning the gap. The germline gives CDR1 LNHDA, CDR2 SQIVND (reference sequence). The CDR3 reads CASSIRSGGGTEAFF. CDR3 coding DNA: TGTGCCAGTAGTATACGATCCGGGGGCGGAACTGAAGCTTTCTTT.

The chain employs TRBV9 and TRBJ1-3, with 8 bases aligning to TRBD1. The V gene end was trimmed by 2 bases and the J gene end by 4 bases; junction bases not matched to a gene: 5. CDR3 size: 15 residues. The germline gives CDR1 SGDLS, CDR2 YYNGEE. The CDR3 spells CASSVQGASGNTIYF. The CDR3 DNA follows: TGTGCCAGCAGCGTCCAGGGGGCATCAGGAAACACCATATATTTT.

Here the CDR3 reads CASSWTSGAQETQYF. The CDR3 DNA is TGTGCCAGCAGTTGGACTAGCGGGGCTCAAGAGACCCAGTACTTC. The genes are TRBV6-6 and TRBJ2-5, with 12 bases aligning to TRBD2. CDR3 length: 15 amino acids. Germline CDR1 and CDR2: MNHNY and SVGAGI (reference sequence). V lost 4 bases, J lost 2 bases, and 2 bases stayed unmatched.

The rearrangement uses TRBV7-9 and TRBJ2-2; a possible D gene is TRBD2 (5 bases). The CDR3 covers 13 residues. V was trimmed by 2 bases and J by 6 bases, leaving 7 bases between them. Germline V lookup: CDR1 SEHNR, CDR2 FQNEAQ (reference sequence). The CDR3 nucleotides read TGTGCCAGCAGCTTACTAGCCGCCGGGGAGCTGTTTTTT. Translation gives CASSLLAAGELFF.

V is TRBV5-4 and J is TRBJ1-2; D possibly corresponds to TRBD1 (6 bases). V was cut by 0 bases and J by 4 bases, with 13 bases left in between. The germline gives CDR1 SGHNT, CDR2 YYREEE (reference sequence). The CDR3 loop spans 15 amino acids. In DNA, the CDR3 is TGTGCCAGCAGCTTGGGACAGGTTAACGTCTATGGCTACACCTTC. Its translation: CASSLGQVNVYGYTF.

This clone was detected only a few times. The chain recombines TRBV6-5 with TRBJ1-2; a possible D gene is TRBD1 (5 bases). The CDR3 runs to 16 residues. V dropped 0 bases and J dropped 2 bases, with 13 bases sitting between them. Germline V lookup: CDR1 MNHEY, CDR2 SVGAGI. CDR3 coding DNA: TGTGCCAGCAGTTACTCTATTCTGGGACGGAACTATGGCTACACCTTC. Encoded protein: CASSYSILGRNYGYTF.

This clone was recorded once. The chain is built from TRBV28 and TRBJ1-4; tentative D call: TRBD1 (6 bases). V shed 5 bases and J shed 5 bases, with 12 bases lying between them. The length of the CDR3 is 14 residues. Germline CDR1 is MDHEN and CDR2 is SYDVKM. The CDR3 sequence is CASSVTGKNEKLFF. The CDR3 DNA is TGTGCCAGCAGTGTGACAGGCAAAAATGAAAAACTGTTTTTT.

The chain uses TRBV5-1 and TRBJ1-2; 9 bases are a match to TRBD1. Germline V gene lookup returns CDR1 SGHRS and CDR2 YFSETQ. This CDR3 has 14 residues. Trimming removed 3 bases from V and 4 bases from J; junction bases left unmatched: 4. The CDR3 sequence is CASSSGQGTYGYTF. The CDR3 region has the DNA TGCGCCAGCAGCTCGGGACAGGGTACCTATGGCTACACCTTC. Using reference TRBV5-1 and TRBJ1-2 for the parts outside the CDR3, the full variable domain is KAGVTQTPRYLIKTRGQQVTLSCSPISGHRSVSWYQQTPGQGLQFLFEYFSETQRNKGNFPGRFSGRQFSNSRSEMNVSTLELGDSALYLCASSSGQGTYGYTFGSGTRLTVV.

The chain couples TRBV12-5 to TRBJ2-3; 7 bases agree with TRBD1. Per germline, CDR1 LGHNT and CDR2 FRNRAP. V lost 1 base and J lost 0; bases outside the gene matches: 1. The length of the CDR3 is 15 residues. The CDR3 sequence is CASGLGGQSTDTQYF. The CDR3 bases are TGTGCTAGTGGTTTGGGGGGACAGAGCACAGATACGCAGTATTTT.

This clone was recorded a few times. The rearrangement uses TRBV11-2 and TRBJ2-7; maybe TRBD2 (5 bases). Germline V CDR1 and CDR2: SGHAT, FQNNGV. The CDR3 sequence is 14 residues long. V dropped 2 bases and J dropped 3 bases, with 11 bases sitting between them. The CDR3 DNA reads TGTGCCAGCAGCTTAAGAAGCGGACTCTACGAGCAGTACTTC. Amino acids: CASSLRSGLYEQYF.

The chain is built from TRBV29-1 and TRBJ2-7; D is uncertain. The CDR3 loop spans 12 amino acids. V gave up 7 bases and J gave up 0 bases, with 10 bases separating them. From germline, CDR1 is SQVTM and CDR2 ANQGSEA. CDR3 nucleotide sequence: TGCAGCGCCTCGGCAGTCTCCTACGAGCAGTACTTC. Its protein product is CSASAVSYEQYF.

The chain joins TRBV5-1 to TRBJ1-4; tentatively, D is TRBD1 (5 bases). There are 14 residues in the CDR3. V dropped 4 bases and J dropped 3 bases, with 10 bases sitting between them. Germline CDR1 is SGHRS and CDR2 is YFSETQ. CDR3 in amino acids: CASSLDTPNEKLFF. CDR3 sequence (DNA): TGCGCCAGCAGCCTGGACACCCCTAATGAAAAACTGTTTTTT. Using reference TRBV5-1 and TRBJ1-4 for the parts outside the CDR3, the full variable domain is KAGVTQTPRYLIKTRGQQVTLSCSPISGHRSVSWYQQTPGQGLQFLFEYFSETQRNKGNFPGRFSGRQFSNSRSEMNVSTLELGDSALYLCASSLDTPNEKLFFGSGTQLSVL.

This chain connects TRBV5-4 to TRBJ2-2; 12 bases are a match to TRBD1. CDR1 is SGHNT, CDR2 YYREEE, per germline (reference sequence). This CDR3 is built from 16 residues. V lost 1 base, J lost 8 bases, and 6 bases stayed unmatched. CDR3 bases: TGTGCCAGCAGCTTGAAGGGGACAGGGGGCGCGGGGGAGCTGTTTTTT. Protein product: CASSLKGTGGAGELFF.

The genes are TRBV20-1 and TRBJ1-2; weak D call: TRBD1 (6 bases). Looked up from germline, CDR1 is DFQATT and CDR2 is SNEGSKA (reference sequence). There are 11 residues in the CDR3. The CDR3 is CTPTGFHGYTF. The CDR3 DNA reads TGCACTCCCACAGGGTTCCATGGCTACACCTTC.

V gene TRBV5-1 combines with J gene TRBJ1-1; D gene unclear. The germline gives CDR1 SGHRS, CDR2 YFSETQ. The CDR3 runs to 15 residues. Trimming stripped 3 bases from V and 5 bases from J, with 17 bases between. CDR3 sequence: CASSSGIGVSTEAFF. The CDR3 DNA follows: TGCGCCAGCAGCTCCGGGATTGGGGTTAGTACTGAAGCTTTCTTT.

V gene TRBV4-1 combines with J gene TRBJ1-2, with no clear D. This CDR3 is 15 amino acids long. Trimming stripped 0 bases from V and 8 bases from J, with 16 bases between. Germline CDR1 reads MGHRA; CDR2 reads YSYEKL. The CDR3 spells CASSQEIGSGFGYTF. In nucleotides, the CDR3 is TGCGCCAGCAGCCAAGAAATAGGTAGCGGGTTCGGCTACACCTTC.